The 21 T cell receptor beta chains below all came from one sample that was sequenced in a study of long-term antiretroviral therapy in people with HIV. An immunoSEQ assay, version v3.0, was performed at survey level. This table comes from immunoSEQ multiplex PCR, and its TCRdb copy is limited to in-frame clones, with some not included. The sample yields more than 9,500 clones, around three quarters seen once. Sequenced material: unsorted PBMCs, taken 3 to 3.2 years before starting antiretroviral therapy. The origin of the receptors is a man aged 40-49 years with HIV.

The rearrangement uses TRBV5-4 and TRBJ1-4; weak D call: TRBD1 (6 bases). Germline lookup yields CDR1 SGHNT and CDR2 YYREEE (reference sequence). The CDR3 contains 16 residues. The V end was cut by 2 bases, the J end by 8 bases, with 19 bases between. The CDR3 DNA is TGTGCCAGCAGCTTTTTAGGCGGGGGGCAGGGAGAAAAACTGTTTTTT. It specifies CASSFLGGGQGEKLFF.

The rearrangement links TRBV5-4 to TRBJ2-6; 9 bases match TRBD1. After removal of 2 bases from V and 0 bases from J, the junction contained 6 bases not matched to a gene. CDR1 and CDR2 (germline): SGHNT, YYREEE (reference sequence). The CDR3 is 18 residues long. CDR3: CASSFGTGPSSGANVLTF. For the CDR3, the DNA is TGTGCCAGCAGCTTTGGGACAGGGCCATCCTCTGGGGCCAACGTCCTGACTTTC.

The chain combines TRBV28 with TRBJ2-7; perhaps TRBD1 as D (5 bases). The V end was cut by 5 bases, the J end by 3 bases, with 5 bases between. Germline V gene sequence: CDR1 MDHEN, CDR2 SYDVKM. The length of the CDR3 is 11 residues. The CDR3 DNA reads as TGTGCCAGCAGTACAGGCTACGAGCAGTACTTC. Its protein is CASSTGYEQYF.

The chain uses TRBV7-9 and TRBJ1-4; D not certain. The CDR3 is 17 amino acids. Between the trimmed V and J ends, which lost 5 bases and 0 bases, there was a span of 16 bases. CDR1 is SEHNR and CDR2 is FQNEAQ in the germline V gene (reference sequence). CDR3 loop: CASSHATRTPTNEKLFF. The CDR3 DNA reads as TGTGCCAGCAGCCATGCGACCAGGACCCCAACTAATGAAAAACTGTTTTTT.

The genes are TRBV6-1 and TRBJ2-7; D call uncertain. V lost 7 bases to trimming and J lost 4 bases, with 20 bases between them. This CDR3 spans 15 amino acids. CDR1 is MNHNS and CDR2 is SASEGT in the germline V gene. CDR3 residues: CASTPQVAGKYEQYF. Here the CDR3 DNA reads TGTGCCAGCACTCCCCAGGTGGCAGGAAAATACGAGCAGTACTTC.

The CDR3 bases are TGTGCCAGCAGCCCAGGGGGCTGGGAGACCCAGTACTTC. Residues: CASSPGGWETQYF. The chain recombines TRBV7-9 with TRBJ2-5; 8 bases are a match to TRBD1. The V gene's germline CDR1 is SEHNR and CDR2 FQNEAQ (reference sequence). This CDR3 has 13 amino acids. V shed 5 bases, J shed 5 bases, and the junction held 4 bases outside the gene matches. The entire variable domain, with the rest obtained from reference TRBV7-9 and TRBJ2-5, is as follows: DTGVSQNPRHKITKRGQNVTFRCDPISEHNRLYWYRQTLGQGPEFLTYFQNEAQLEKSRLLSDRFSAERPKGSFSTLEIQRTEQGDSAMYLCASSPGGWETQYFGPGTRLLVL.

V gene TRBV28 combines with J gene TRBJ1-1; D is unresolved. The CDR3 runs 15 residues. The germline gives CDR1 MDHEN, CDR2 SYDVKM. V gave up 5 bases and J gave up 3 bases, with 16 bases separating them. CDR3 protein: CASSPGLWRDTEAFF. The CDR3 bases are TGTGCCAGCAGTCCTGGCCTCTGGAGGGACACTGAAGCTTTCTTT.

This clone came up once. This rearrangement joins TRBV7-3 to TRBJ2-2, with TRBD2 matching 7 bases. The CDR3 runs 17 residues. Trimming cost V 5 bases and J 6 bases; bases outside gene matches: 15. Germline lookup yields CDR1 SGHTA and CDR2 FQGTGA. The CDR3 sequence is CASSRDYEWEEAGELFF. Here the CDR3 DNA reads TGTGCCAGCAGCCGGGACTATGAGTGGGAGGAGGCCGGGGAGCTGTTTTTT.

Relative to its sample, this clone is medium-sized (0.01 to 0.1%). The genes are TRBV15 and TRBJ2-7; D remains unclear. Germline CDR1 is LNHNV and CDR2 is YYDKDF (reference sequence). The V end lost 3 bases, the J end lost 4 bases, and 10 bases lay between the germline ends. The CDR3 extends over 13 amino acids. In DNA, the CDR3 is TGTGCCACCAGCAGCGAGACCCCTTACGAGCAGTACTTC. It codes for CATSSETPYEQYF. The entire variable domain, with the rest obtained from reference TRBV15 and TRBJ2-7, is as follows: DAMVIQNPRYQVTQFGKPVTLSCSQTLNHNVMYWYQQKSSQAPKLLFHYYDKDFNNEADTPDNFQSRRPNTSFCFLDIRSPGLGDTAMYLCATSSETPYEQYFGPGTRLTVT.

The rearrangement joins TRBV25-1 to TRBJ2-3; no firm D call. The CDR3 length is 14 residues. In germline, CDR1 is MGHDK, CDR2 SYGVNS. The V end lost 3 bases, the J end lost 2 bases, and 9 bases lay between the germline ends. CDR3 sequence: CASSDPPPTDTQYF. DNA for the CDR3: TGTGCCAGCAGTGACCCCCCGCCCACAGATACGCAGTATTTT.

V and J are TRBV5-8 and TRBJ2-2, with D maybe TRBD1 (5 bases). Trimming removed 4 bases from V and 3 bases from J, with 13 bases in between. CDR1 SGHTS and CDR2 YDEGEE come from the germline V gene. The CDR3 consists of 15 residues. The DNA of the CDR3 is TGTGCCAGCAGCAAAAGACAGTCCTACACCGGGGAGCTGTTTTTT. It encodes CASSKRQSYTGELFF.

The chain couples TRBV5-5 to TRBJ1-2; 8 bases align to TRBD1. Germline CDR1 is SGHKS and CDR2 is YYEKEE (reference sequence). The ends lost 4 bases at V and 4 bases at J; junction bases unmatched: 3. This CDR3 contains 13 residues. DNA for the CDR3: TGTGCCAGCAGCCGGACAGGGACCTATGGCTACACCTTC. It translates to CASSRTGTYGYTF.

This clone has just one count. The chain joins TRBV6-5 to TRBJ1-3, with 10 nucleotides matching TRBD1. The V segment lost 5 bases and the J segment 3 bases; nucleotides outside the gene matches: 1. The germline V gene has CDR1 MNHEY and CDR2 SVGAGI. The CDR3 contains 14 residues. CDR3 nucleotides: TGTGCCAGCAGTCGGGACAGGGGTGGAAACACCATATATTTT. Translating gives CASSRDRGGNTIYF.

The chain uses TRBV27 and TRBJ2-3; D may be TRBD1 (6 bases). V lost 5 bases and J lost 0, with 18 bases in between. This CDR3 contains 17 residues. In germline, CDR1 is MNHEY, CDR2 SMNVEV (reference sequence). CDR3 residues: CASSKPVTGTSTDTQYF. DNA of the CDR3: TGTGCCAGCAGTAAACCCGTGACAGGAACTAGCACAGATACGCAGTATTTT.

The CDR3 reads CASSYSYSHEQFF. CDR3 coding DNA: TGTGCCAGCAGCTACTCGTATTCCCATGAGCAGTTCTTC. The chain is built from TRBV7-7 and TRBJ2-1; D ambiguous. The CDR3 runs to 13 residues. V was shortened by 4 bases and J by 8 bases, with 12 bases between the two germline ends. Per the germline V gene, CDR1 is SSHAT and CDR2 is FNYEAQ (reference sequence).

V gene TRBV19 combines with J gene TRBJ2-3; D ambiguous. Germline V gives CDR1 LNHDA, CDR2 SQIVND (reference sequence). Trimming shortened V by 4 bases and J by 2 bases, and 10 bases separated the two germline ends. This CDR3 has 14 amino acids. For the CDR3, the DNA is TGTGCCAGTAGTACCGAGCTCCTCACAGATACGCAGTATTTT. Amino acids: CASSTELLTDTQYF.

This clone appeared once. The chain recombines TRBV19 with TRBJ1-1; tentative D call: TRBD1 (5 bases). The CDR3 is made up of 13 amino acids. The germline V and J ends were trimmed by 8 bases and 3 bases, with 13 bases remaining between them. Germline values: CDR1 LNHDA, CDR2 SQIVND (reference sequence). This CDR3 reads CASFPGADTEAFF. As DNA, the CDR3 is TGTGCCAGTTTCCCCGGGGCGGACACTGAAGCTTTCTTT. Based on the CDR3 plus reference TRBV19 and TRBJ1-1, the full variable domain is DGGITQSPKYLFRKEGQNVTLSCEQNLNHDAMYWYRQDPGQGLRLIYYSQIVNDFQKGDIAEGYSVSREKKESFPLTVTSAQKNPTAFYLCASFPGADTEAFFGQGTRLTVV.

CDR3 protein: CASTLGANTEAFF. CDR3 nucleotide sequence: TGTGCCAGCACCCTTGGGGCGAACACTGAAGCTTTCTTT. V gene TRBV6-6 combines with J gene TRBJ1-1; maybe TRBD1 (5 bases). Germline V gene data show CDR1 as MNHNY and CDR2 as SVGAGI (reference sequence). V was trimmed by 7 bases and J by 1 base, leaving 10 bases between them. This CDR3 is 13 amino acids long.

The chain is built from TRBV5-1 and TRBJ1-1; the match to TRBD1 covers 7 bases. V gave up 3 bases and J gave up 0 bases; unmatched junction bases: 5. The CDR3 totals 15 residues. The germline V gene has CDR1 SGHRS and CDR2 YFSETQ. The CDR3 here is CASSWDSNMNTEAFF. The CDR3 DNA sequence: TGCGCCAGCAGCTGGGACAGCAATATGAACACTGAAGCTTTCTTT.

This clone was observed a single time. This chain links TRBV5-6 with TRBJ2-7; D call uncertain. The CDR3 has 12 amino acids. V lost 0 bases, J lost 3 bases, and 4 bases lay in between. Germline assignment: CDR1 SGHDT and CDR2 YYEEEE. The CDR3 DNA follows: TGTGCCAGCAGCTTGGTCCGCTACGAGCAGTACTTC. Protein: CASSLVRYEQYF.

The sample holds a few counts of this clone. The V and J genes are TRBV6-6 and TRBJ1-5; TRBD1 aligns across 8 bases. V gave up 2 bases and J gave up 1 base; unmatched junction bases: 1. CDR3 length equals 15 residues. The germline CDR1 and CDR2 sequences are MNHNY and SVGAGI (reference sequence). The CDR3 spells CASSYGQGSNQPQHF. The CDR3, as DNA: TGTGCCAGCAGTTACGGACAGGGCAGCAATCAGCCCCAGCATTTT.